The 19 T cell receptor beta chains below come from one sample, sequenced in a study of T cells in Graves' hyperthyroidism and ophthalmopathy. Amplified regions were TCR beta CDR3 sequences from RNA transcripts. The TCR CDR3 was amplified in a first-round RT-PCR using the HTBI primer set. TCRdb used MiXCR to reprocess the multiplex PCR reads, holding one entry per CDR3 protein. The data show approximately 300,000 distinct CDR3 sequences, roughly 17% seen once. The sample comprised blood. The origin of the receptors is a man aged 30 to 45 with Graves' hyperthyroidism.

This clonotype came up many times. One junction end does not reproduce the germline sequence, and a read error may be involved. The chain uses TRBV5-1 and TRBJ1-5, with D possibly matching TRBD1 (6 bases). This CDR3 spans 14 amino acids. Germline CDR1 reads SGHRS; CDR2 reads YFSETQ. The CDR3 region has the DNA TGTGCCAGCAGCTTAGGGGGGGGAGATCAGCCCCAGCATTTT. Translation gives CASSLGGGDQPQHF.

This chain uses TRBV11-2 with TRBJ2-1; D is perhaps TRBD1 or TRBD2 (6 bases each). This CDR3 is 16 amino acids long. Trimming stripped 7 bases from V and 5 bases from J, with 21 bases between. From germline, CDR1 is SGHAT and CDR2 FQNNGV. CDR3 region: CASTIGGLKRDNEQFF. CDR3 bases: TGTGCCAGCACTATTGGGGGCCTAAAGCGGGACAATGAGCAGTTCTTC.

This clonotype was counted ten times or more. The rearrangement uses TRBV6-2 or TRBV6-3 and TRBJ1-1; D unclear. The V end lost 2 bases, the J end lost 4 bases, and 8 bases lay between the germline ends. There are 13 residues in the CDR3. Germline CDR1 MNHEY, CDR2 SVGEGT. CDR3 sequence: CASSYVGPTEAFF. CDR3 coding DNA: TGTGCCAGCAGTTACGTTGGTCCCACTGAAGCTTTCTTT.

The J gene is TRBJ1-4, the V gene TRBV7-2, with a weak D call TRBD1 (5 bases). The germline V gene encodes CDR1 SGHTA and CDR2 FQGNSA. Trimming shortened V by 5 bases and J by 0 bases, and 13 bases separated the two germline ends. The CDR3 loop spans 16 amino acids. As DNA, the CDR3 is TGTGCCAGCAGCGTCATGACAGTTGCAACTAATGAAAAACTGTTTTTT. Translation gives CASSVMTVATNEKLFF.

Notes on this clonotype: This may arise from a read error, as a much more abundant clone is one base away. The rearrangement links TRBV5-4 to TRBJ2-3; a possible D gene is TRBD2 (5 bases). This CDR3 region has 14 residues. V lost 4 bases, J lost 0 bases, and 9 bases lay in between. Germline loops: CDR1 SGHNT, CDR2 YYREEE (reference sequence). This CDR3 reads CASSPWTSTDTQYF. As DNA, the CDR3 is TGTGCCAGCAGCCCTTGGACTAGCACAGATACGCAGTATTTT. Based on the CDR3 plus reference TRBV5-4 and TRBJ2-3, the full variable domain is ETGVTQSPTHLIKTRGQQVTLRCSSQSGHNTVSWYQQALGQGPQFIFQYYREEENGRGNFPPRFSGLQFPNYSSELNVNALELDDSALYLCASSPWTSTDTQYFGPGTRLTVL.

This clonotype was found many times. The chain carries TRBV11-1 and TRBJ2-7; 7 positions agree with TRBD1. Germline V CDR1 and CDR2: SGHAT, FQDESV (reference sequence). Losses at the gene ends were 5 bases for V and 4 bases for J; bases not matched to a gene: 5. CDR3 size: 13 residues. The CDR3 sequence: CASSPRDRYEQYF. CDR3 coding DNA: TGTGCCAGCAGCCCCCGGGACAGATACGAGCAGTACTTC.

The V call is TRBV20-1, the J call TRBJ2-3, with TRBD2 identical over 15 bases. The length of the CDR3 is 15 residues. Germline V gene sequence: CDR1 DFQATT, CDR2 SNEGSKA (reference sequence). The J segment lost 5 bases and the V segment lost 6 bases, leaving 6 bases of the junction unmatched. CDR3 protein: CSASGLAGGGDTQYF. CDR3 coding DNA: TGCAGTGCAAGCGGACTAGCGGGAGGGGGAGATACGCAGTATTTT.

The V call is TRBV10-2, the J call TRBJ2-7, with 12 bases identical to TRBD2. The CDR3 is made up of 15 amino acids. The junction had 0 bases not matched to a gene; V was cut back by 2 bases and J by 1 base. Germline assignment: CDR1 WSHSY and CDR2 SAAADI. CDR3 DNA sequence: TGCGCCAGCAGTGAGACTAGCGGGAGGTCCTACGAGCAGTACTTC. It is translated as CASSETSGRSYEQYF.

This sequence joins TRBV6-2 or TRBV6-3 and TRBJ2-5; the match to TRBD2 covers 14 bases. CDR1 is MNHEY and CDR2 is SVGEGT in the germline V gene. The CDR3 loop spans 15 amino acids. V trimming: 5 bases; J trimming: 7 bases; junction bases outside the gene matches: 6. The CDR3 nucleotides are TGTGCCAGCAGTCGACTAGCGGGAGGGGAAGGGACCCAGTACTTC. Translation gives CASSRLAGGEGTQYF.

This clonotype was seen ten or more times. This chain connects TRBV18 to TRBJ1-5; D perhaps matches TRBD1 (5 bases). Germline CDR1 KGHSH, CDR2 LQKENI. This CDR3 has 14 amino acids. V lost 2 bases and J 3 bases, leaving 8 bases between the germline ends. CDR3 sequence reads: CASSPTGTNQPQHF. The CDR3 nucleotides are TGTGCCAGCTCACCAACAGGTACCAATCAGCCCCAGCATTTT.

Only a few counts were recorded for this clonotype. J is TRBJ2-1 and V is TRBV24-1; TRBD2 matches 11 bases. The CDR3 loop spans 17 amino acids. From germline, CDR1 is KGHDR and CDR2 SFDVKD. Unmatched junction bases numbered 10, after V lost 3 bases and J lost 7 bases. In DNA, the CDR3 is TGTGCCACCAGTGATGTGGTAGCGGGAGGGCAGGGTAATGAGCAGTTCTTC. Encoded protein: CATSDVVAGGQGNEQFF.

The table lists this clonotype with a count of one. V and J are TRBV12-3 or TRBV12-4 and TRBJ1-2; TRBD1 is a possible D gene (5 bases). The CDR3 is 16 residues long. Trimming removed 3 bases from V and 0 bases from J, with 14 bases in between. The DNA for the CDR3 is TGTGCCAGCAGTTTCAAGGCAGGGCAAGCTAACTATGGCTACACCTTC. Translating gives CASSFKAGQANYGYTF.

The DNA of the CDR3 is TGTGCCAGCAGCTTGCTCGGTGAGGGTGAAAAACTGTTTTTT. Its protein product is CASSLLGEGEKLFF. This sequence joins TRBV5-6 and TRBJ1-4; D gene unclear. The CDR3 loop spans 14 amino acids. Germline CDR1 SGHDT, CDR2 YYEEEE. V lost 1 base and J 7 bases, leaving 11 bases between the germline ends.

In its sample, this clonotype was seen many times. This rearrangement joins TRBV9 to TRBJ2-1; maybe TRBD2 (6 bases). V gave up 1 base and J gave up 5 bases, with 13 bases separating them. Germline lookup yields CDR1 SGDLS and CDR2 YYNGEE. CDR3 length: 15 residues. CDR3: CASSVFGGNDNEQFF. In DNA, the CDR3 is TGTGCCAGCAGCGTATTTGGCGGGAACGACAATGAGCAGTTCTTC.

This clonotype has ten or more counts. This chain links TRBV12-3 or TRBV12-4 with TRBJ1-1; D call uncertain. The CDR3 totals 12 residues. V was clipped by 10 bases and J by 5 bases, with 14 bases between them. CDR3 region: CATSRVRTEAFF. The CDR3 nucleotides read TGTGCCACCAGCCGTGTTCGGACTGAAGCTTTCTTT.

CDR3 amino acids: CASSRRGGSNTGELFF. DNA for the CDR3: TGTGCCAGCAGCAGGCGGGGTGGCTCAAACACCGGGGAGCTGTTTTTT. This sequence joins TRBV11-2 and TRBJ2-2; tentative D call: TRBD2 (6 bases). V lost 5 bases, J lost 2 bases, and 15 bases lay in between. The CDR3 extends over 16 amino acids. CDR1 and CDR2 (germline): SGHAT, FQNNGV.

Details on this clonotype: A much larger clonotype is one base distant, so this may be a read error. The rearrangement uses TRBV3-1 and TRBJ2-5, with 8 bases matching TRBD1. The CDR3 consists of 14 residues. The germline V gene encodes CDR1 LGHDT and CDR2 YNNKEL (reference sequence). The CDR3: CAGSPGTGSETQYF. The DNA for the CDR3 is TGTGCCGGCAGCCCCGGGACAGGTTCAGAGACCCAGTACTTC.

There are a few counts of this clonotype. A much more abundant neighbour one base away suggests this may be a read error. The V call is TRBV28, the J call TRBJ2-1, with D tentatively TRBD2 (6 bases). The CDR3 totals 12 residues. Trimming cost V 11 bases and J 2 bases, with 10 bases left between them. The V gene's germline CDR1 is MDHEN and CDR2 SYDVKM. The CDR3 loop reads CAAGTPYNEQFF. CDR3 nucleotide sequence: TGTGCCGCCGGGACTCCCTACAATGAGCAGTTCTTC.

V usage is TRBV5-1 and J usage is TRBJ1-1; the D is unclear. The CDR3 contains 14 residues. The germline V gene has CDR1 SGHRS and CDR2 YFSETQ. Trimming took off 3 bases at V and 4 bases at J, with 13 bases between the two ends. The DNA of the CDR3 is TGCGCCAGCAGCTCGACATTGGGAGGCACTGAAGCTTTCTTT. This sequence encodes CASSSTLGGTEAFF.